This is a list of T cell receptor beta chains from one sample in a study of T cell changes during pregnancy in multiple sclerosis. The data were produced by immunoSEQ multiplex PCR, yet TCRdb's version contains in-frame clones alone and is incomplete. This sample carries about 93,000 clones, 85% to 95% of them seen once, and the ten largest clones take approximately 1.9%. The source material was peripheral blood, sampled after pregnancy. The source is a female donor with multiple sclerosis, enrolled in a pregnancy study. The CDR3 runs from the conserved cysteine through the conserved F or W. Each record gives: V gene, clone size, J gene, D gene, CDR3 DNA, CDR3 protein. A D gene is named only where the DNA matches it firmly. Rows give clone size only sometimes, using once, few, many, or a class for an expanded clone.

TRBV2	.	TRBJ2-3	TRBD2	TGTGCCAGCAGGGGGACTAGCGGCACAGATACGCAGTATTTT	CASRGTSGTDTQYF
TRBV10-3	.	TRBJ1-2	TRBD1	TGTGCCATCAGTCCCGGGACAGGGGACAATAACTATGGCTACACCTTC	CAISPGTGDNNYGYTF
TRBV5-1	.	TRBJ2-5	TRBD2	TGCGCCAGCACGATTATCGGGGGGGGCTCGGAGACCCAGTACTTC	CASTIIGGGSETQYF
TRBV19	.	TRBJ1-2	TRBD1	TGTGCCAGTAGCCTGACAGGGGTAGAGGGCTACACCTTC	CASSLTGVEGYTF
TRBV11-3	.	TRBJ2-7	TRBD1	TGTGCCAGCAGCTTAGACACAGGGGGCCCCTACGAGCAGTACTTC	CASSLDTGGPYEQYF
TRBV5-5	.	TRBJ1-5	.	TGTGCCAGCAGCTCCCACTCAATACAGGGAGATCAGCCCCAGCATTTT	CASSSHSIQGDQPQHF
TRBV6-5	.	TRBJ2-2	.	TGTGCCAGCACCTACCCCGCCCCCACCGGGGAGCTGTTTTTT	CASTYPAPTGELFF
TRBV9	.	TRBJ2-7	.	TGTGCCAGCAGCGTGGTCGTAGGGGACGAGCAGTACTTC	CASSVVVGDEQYF
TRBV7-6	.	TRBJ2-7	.	TGTGCCAGCAGCTCGAGGGGGAACAACGAGCAGTACTTC	CASSSRGNNEQYF
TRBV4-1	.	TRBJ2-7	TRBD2	TGCGCCAGCAGCCATAACACTCCGGGACTAGCGCGAACCTACGAGCAGTACTTC	CASSHNTPGLARTYEQYF
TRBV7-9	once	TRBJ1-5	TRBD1	TGTGCCAGCAGCTTGGGACAGGGGGGTCAGCCCCAGCATTTT	CASSLGQGGQPQHF